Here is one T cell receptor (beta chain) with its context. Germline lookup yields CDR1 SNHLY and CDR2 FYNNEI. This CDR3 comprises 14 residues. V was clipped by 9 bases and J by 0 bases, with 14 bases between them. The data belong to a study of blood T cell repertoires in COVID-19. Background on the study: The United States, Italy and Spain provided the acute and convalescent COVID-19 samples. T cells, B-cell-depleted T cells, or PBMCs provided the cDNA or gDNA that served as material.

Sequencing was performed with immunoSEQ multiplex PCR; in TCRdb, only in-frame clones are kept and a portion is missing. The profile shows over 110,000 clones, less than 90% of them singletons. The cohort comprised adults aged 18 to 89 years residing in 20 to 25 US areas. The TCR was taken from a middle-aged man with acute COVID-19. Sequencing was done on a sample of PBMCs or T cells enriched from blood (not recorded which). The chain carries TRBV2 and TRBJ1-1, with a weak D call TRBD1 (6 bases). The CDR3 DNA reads TGTGCCAGTGAGGCGGGGGCATTGAACACTGAAGCTTTCTTT. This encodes CASEAGALNTEAFF.